The sequence of this T cell receptor beta chain was determined in a study of cytomegalovirus exposure and HLA in healthy donors. Findings and limits, study-wide: Reports showed the classifier diagnosing cytomegalovirus status with high specificity and sensitivity. It emerged from a later analysis that several of the most significant clusters appeared to be linked to common viral pathogens. Owing to their indistinguishability, certain V segments, notably TRBV6-2 and TRBV6-3, were excluded. It was taken for granted in presence/absence analyses that sequencing depth across donors was roughly uniform.

The PCR ran on 60 Vbeta and 13 Jbeta primers. Clones were sequenced by immunoSEQ multiplex PCR, and TCRdb holds only the in-frame ones, with some missing. The sample has over 150,000 clones, roughly three quarters seen once. CDR1 and CDR2 (germline): SGHRS, YFSETQ. The CDR3 consists of 15 residues. After removal of 2 bases from V and 2 bases from J, the junction contained 5 bases not matched to a gene. A word on this clone: The antigen is not known.

The sample consisted of PBMCs. The gene calls are TRBV5-1 and TRBJ2-7, with 9 bases identical to TRBD1. This sequence was found in a man in his sixties in good health and CMV-seronegative. CDR3 DNA: TGCGCCAGCAGCTTACGACAGGGGGGCACCTACGAGCAGTACTTC. Translated, it gives CASSLRQGGTYEQYF.